The rows below give T cell receptor delta chains drawn from one sample of a study of Vδ1+ human thymocytes. TCRdb redid clone calling on the multiplex PCR reads using CATT. This table has under 85,000 delta-chain clones, around 32% appearing once. Sequenced: Vdelta1+ gamma-delta thymocytes from the thymus. Source of these receptors: a boy in the first two years of life who had congenital heart surgery. Both conserved end residues are part of each CDR3. D genes are given only for firm matches. Expanded clones get a size class; other rows say once, few or many, or leave the size out.

d_call j_call clone_size v_call cdr3_aa cdr3_nt
TRDD3 TRDJ1 - TRDV1 CALGEPILYWGIRRTDKLIF TGTGCTCTTGGGGAACCGATTCTTTACTGGGGGATACGTAGAACCGATAAACTCATCTTT
- TRDJ1 few TRDV1 CALGDLTTDKLIF TGTGCTCTTGGGGACCTCACGACCGATAAACTCATCTTT
TRDD3 TRDJ1 few TRDV1 CALGPPNTGGGSVDKLIF TGTGCTCTTGGGCCGCCAAACACCGGGGGGGGATCGGTCGATAAACTCATCTTT
TRDD3 TRDJ1 - TRDV1 CALGELRPGIRVYTDKLIF TGTGCTCTTGGGGAGCTCCGCCCGGGGATACGAGTGTACACCGATAAACTCATCTTT
TRDD3 TRDJ1 few TRDV1 CALGDCTLGETNGDKLIF TGTGCTCTTGGGGACTGTACGTTGGGGGAGACTAACGGGGATAAACTCATCTTT
TRDD3 TRDJ1 - TRDV1 CALGAFLTGGYLHTDKLIF TGTGCTCTTGGGGCCTTCCTAACTGGGGGATACTTGCACACCGATAAACTCATCTTT
- TRDJ1 few TRDV1 CALGELPNTLGTSYTDKLIF TGTGCTCTTGGGGAACTTCCAAATACGCTTGGGACCTCTTACACCGATAAACTCATCTTT
- TRDJ3 few TRDV2 CACDTVNEGASWDTRQMFF TGTGCCTGTGACACAGTTAATGAGGGGGCCTCCTGGGACACCCGACAGATGTTTTTC
TRDD3 TRDJ1 - TRDV1 CALGGPGVRAGGYTYTDKLIF TGTGCTCTTGGGGGGCCCGGGGTTAGGGCTGGGGGATACACGTACACCGATAAACTCATCTTT
TRDD3 TRDJ1 few TRDV2 CACDPGWGIGGPDKLIF TGTGCCTGTGACCCAGGGTGGGGGATCGGGGGACCCGATAAACTCATCTTT
- TRDJ1 - TRDV1 CALGKQWVLHPFGSTDKLIF TGTGCTCTTGGGAAACAATGGGTTCTTCACCCTTTTGGATCCACCGATAAACTCATCTTT
- TRDJ1 few TRDV1 CALGDHFLKLIF TGTGCTCTTGGGGACCACTTCCTTAAACTCATCTTT
- TRDJ1 few TRDV1 CALGTKGRWGCEEAPDKLIF TGTGCTCTTGGGACCAAGGGGAGATGGGGATGCGAGGAGGCACCCGATAAACTCATCTTT
TRDD3 TRDJ1 few TRDV1 CALQRRYWGILVNTDKLIF TGTGCTCTCCAAAGACGGTACTGGGGGATACTGGTAAACACCGATAAACTCATCTTT
TRDD3 TRDJ1 - TRDV2 CACDTGVHWGIPMDTDKLIF TGTGCCTGTGACACCGGAGTACACTGGGGGATACCCATGGACACCGATAAACTCATCTTT
- TRDJ1 - TRDV2 CATRTLRLTDKLIF TGTGCCACGCGTACCCTTCGCCTCACCGATAAACTCATCTTT
TRDD3 TRDJ1 few TRDV1 CALGERERRPNPLYWGIRGQYTDKLIF TGTGCTCTTGGGGAACGGGAGAGGAGGCCAAACCCCCTTTACTGGGGGATACGCGGTCAGTACACCGATAAACTCATCTTT
- TRDJ1 many TRDV2 CAVGVDYTDKLIF TGTGCCGTGGGGGTAGATTACACCGATAAACTCATCTTT
- TRDJ1 - TRDV1 CALGELLSLTTKLIF TGTGCTCTTGGGGAACTTCTGTCTCTGACCACAAAACTCATCTTT
TRDD3 TRDJ1 few TRDV1 CALGELPKSSTGGPRYTDKLIF TGTGCTCTTGGGGAACTCCCTAAATCCTCGACTGGGGGCCCGAGGTACACCGATAAACTCATCTTT
TRDD3 TRDJ1 - TRDV1 CALGDRFRGIHNADKLIF TGTGCTCTTGGGGACCGTTTTCGCGGGATACATAACGCCGATAAACTCATCTTT
- TRDJ1 few TRDV1 CALGNPHTLIPRPDKLIF TGTGCTCTTGGGAACCCTCACACCTTGATTCCCCGGCCCGATAAACTCATCTTT
- TRDJ1 few TRDV1 CALGVYLPGSPNCLGDPGGYTDKLIF TGTGCTCTTGGGGTCTATCTTCCTGGGTCCCCTAACTGTTTGGGGGACCCGGGCGGGTACACCGATAAACTCATCTTT
- TRDJ1 - TRDV1 CALGEPLPLWYTDKLIF TGTGCTCTTGGGGAACCTCTTCCATTGTGGTACACCGATAAACTCATCTTT
TRDD3 TRDJ1 - TRDV1 CALGELRRSLVLGDNTDKLIF TGTGCTCTTGGGGAACTCCGTCGTTCCCTCGTACTGGGGGATAACACCGATAAACTCATCTTT
TRDD3 TRDJ1 few TRDV1 CALGERVCLGDTREYWRGDKLIF TGTGCTCTTGGGGAAAGAGTTTGTCTGGGGGATACGCGAGAGTATTGGAGGGGCGATAAACTCATCTTT
TRDD3 TRDJ1 - TRDV1 CALGETKNPLGDTESDKLIF TGTGCTCTTGGGGAAACTAAGAACCCCCTGGGGGATACGGAAAGCGATAAACTCATCTTT
TRDD3 TRDJ1 few TRDV1 CALGELAYYWGIQRTDKLIF TGTGCTCTTGGGGAACTAGCCTACTACTGGGGGATACAGAGGACCGATAAACTCATCTTT
TRDD3 TRDJ3 - TRDV2 CACDTGDMGASSWDTRQMFF TGTGCCTGTGACACGGGGGATATGGGCGCGAGCTCCTGGGACACCCGACAGATGTTTTTC
- TRDJ1 - TRDV1 CALGEHSPALLIWSNDKLIF TGTGCTCTTGGGGAACATTCCCCCGCACTGCTGATCTGGTCTAACGATAAACTCATCTTT
TRDD3 TRDJ1 - TRDV1 CALGEPKTSLGIRSYTDKLIF TGTGCTCTTGGGGAACCTAAGACCTCCCTGGGGATACGATCGTACACCGATAAACTCATCTTT
- TRDJ1 - TRDV1 CALGERGAFLAPGGFPTDKLIF TGTGCTCTTGGGGAACGGGGGGCCTTCCTTGCCCCGGGGGGATTCCCCACCGATAAACTCATCTTT
TRDD3 TRDJ1 - TRDV1 CALGEFSPVLGDRDTDKLIF TGTGCTCTTGGGGAATTTAGCCCTGTACTGGGGGATCGGGACACCGATAAACTCATCTTT
TRDD2 TRDJ1 few TRDV1 CALGEHPFLYTDKLIF TGTGCTCTTGGGGAACACCCCTTCCTGTACACCGATAAACTCATCTTT
- TRDJ3 once TRDV2 CATRTGSFWDTRQMFF TGTGCCACTAGGACTGGGAGTTTCTGGGACACCCGACAGATGTTTTTC
- TRDJ1 - TRDV1 CALGELSHYAYTDKLIF TGTGCTCTTGGGGAACTATCCCATTACGCGTACACCGATAAACTCATCTTT
TRDD3 TRDJ1 - TRDV2 CACDTGGIRTDKLIF TGTGCCTGTGACACCGGGGGGATACGCACCGATAAACTCATCTTT
TRDD3 TRDJ1 - TRDV1 CALGEATRLVLGVYGGSTDKLIF TGTGCTCTTGGGGAAGCTACGCGCCTAGTACTGGGGGTCTACGGTGGGTCCACCGATAAACTCATCTTT
TRDD2 TRDJ1 few TRDV1 CALGVRPSYWIKDKLIF TGTGCTCTTGGGGTCAGGCCTTCCTACTGGATTAAAGATAAACTCATCTTT
- TRDJ1 few TRDV1 CALGSYPGLPYTDKLIF TGTGCTCTTGGGTCCTACCCTGGACTGCCCTACACCGATAAACTCATCTTT
TRDD3 TRDJ1 few TRDV1 CALAPYPYWGIRSDKLIF TGTGCTCTCGCTCCTTACCCATACTGGGGGATACGATCCGATAAACTCATCTTT
- TRDJ1 few TRDV1 CALGEPPDHDIYTDKLIF TGTGCTCTTGGGGAACCTCCCGACCACGATATCTACACCGATAAACTCATCTTT
- TRDJ1 - TRDV1 CALGEPLKGTTLIRGGTDKLIF TGTGCTCTTGGGGAACCCCTTAAGGGGACTACGCTGATACGGGGAGGGACCGATAAACTCATCTTT
- TRDJ1 - TRDV1 CALGLRRWGSTIPYTDKLIF TGTGCTCTTGGTCTACGGAGGTGGGGATCTACCATACCGTACACCGATAAACTCATCTTT
TRDD3 TRDJ1 - TRDV1 CALGARNWGPRRTDKLIF TGTGCTCTTGGGGCTCGGAACTGGGGGCCCCGTAGGACCGATAAACTCATCTTT
- TRDJ2 - TRDV1 CALGEPFRITLTAQLFF TGTGCTCTTGGGGAACCTTTCAGGATCACATTGACAGCACAACTCTTCTTT
TRDD3 TRDJ1 - TRDV1 CALGEHLRGYSPNHKLIF TGTGCTCTTGGGGAACATCTCAGGGGATACAGCCCGAATCATAAACTCATCTTT
- TRDJ1 - TRDV2 CATFLRGTGGPPRYTYKLIF TGTGCCACCTTCCTACGAGGGACTGGGGGCCCCCCAAGGTACACCTATAAACTCATCTTT
TRDD3 TRDJ1 - TRDV1 CALGDSLGYWGILDARYTDKLIF TGTGCTCTTGGGGATAGCCTGGGTTACTGGGGGATACTAGACGCCCGGTACACCGATAAACTCATCTTT
- TRDJ1 - TRDV1 CALGEVGLQFYTDKLIF TGTGCTCTTGGGGAAGTAGGTCTTCAGTTTTACACCGATAAACTCATCTTT
TRDD3 TRDJ1 - TRDV1 CALGGHPITLLGDCSDKLIF TGTGCTCTTGGGGGCCATCCAATTACCCTACTGGGGGATTGCTCCGATAAACTCATCTTT
- TRDJ1 few TRDV1 CALGEGANLLVLALTTPTDKLIF TGTGCTCTTGGGGAAGGAGCCAACCTACTTGTACTGGCGCTGACTACCCCTACCGATAAACTCATCTTT
TRDD3 TRDJ1 once TRDV1 CALGEKCRHLFLLGDTDKLIF TGTGCTCTTGGGGAAAAATGCCGCCACCTTTTCCTACTGGGGGATACCGATAAACTCATCTTT
TRDD3 TRDJ1 - TRDV1 CALGELRIPSGGCEGTDKLIF TGTGCTCTTGGGGAACTTAGGATTCCTTCTGGGGGATGTGAAGGCACCGATAAACTCATCTTT
TRDD3 TRDJ1 few TRDV1 CALGDPANSGGTTYPSGGPPHYTDKLIF TGTGCTCTTGGGGATCCAGCCAACTCCGGGGGGACTACGTATCCATCTGGGGGACCTCCCCATTACACCGATAAACTCATCTTT